This T cell receptor (beta chain) was identified during a study of blood T cell repertoires in COVID-19. As for the study in general: Acute-phase and convalescent COVID-19 samples originated in the United States, Italy and Spain. In each case, the material was cDNA or gDNA derived from T cells, B-cell-depleted T cells, or PBMCs.

Clinical histories supplied by participants themselves formed the basis of cohort assignment. CDR1 and CDR2 (germline): MNHEY, SVGAGI. The CDR3 sequence is 16 residues long. V was clipped by 0 bases and J by 1 base, with 12 bases between them. Authors' processing steps: Reference gene primer amplification yielded estimated nucleated cell counts. TCRdb keeps only in-frame clones here, not all; method: immunoSEQ multiplex PCR. V, J and clone size are taken as reported in that table, and D and trimming were inferred from the DNA itself. The sample shows roughly 180,000 clones, over 70% of them seen only once.

The chain joins TRBV6-5 to TRBJ1-1; a weak D match, TRBD1 (5 bases). The clonotype was recovered from a woman aged 40-49 years with acute COVID-19. Sequencing was performed on PBMCs or T cells enriched from blood (not recorded which). The CDR3 DNA sequence: TGTGCCAGCAGTTACTCGGGCAGGGTGGGGAACACTGAAGCTTTCTTT. Translated, it gives CASSYSGRVGNTEAFF.